This T cell receptor (beta chain) was captured in a study of blood T cell repertoires in COVID-19. Across the study: In each case, the material was cDNA or gDNA derived from T cells, B-cell-depleted T cells, or PBMCs.

Losses at the gene ends were 5 bases for V and 3 bases for J; bases not matched to a gene: 8. Germline V CDR1 and CDR2: SGHAT, FQNNGV. The CDR3 totals 15 residues. Original data processing: By means of reference gene primer amplification, nucleated cell counts were estimated. Here immunoSEQ multiplex PCR was the method, and the copy in TCRdb shows in-frame clones only, minus some. The V and J calls and the clone size are those of that table, but D and trimming were determined from the DNA. The sample shows 85,000 to 95,000 clones, 80% to 90% of them seen only once. The sequence was obtained from a human donor with acute or convalescent COVID-19. The donor label of this sample is uncertain. Material: peripheral blood. The chain uses TRBV11-2 and TRBJ1-1; 8 bases agree with TRBD1. CDR3 bases: TGTGCCAGCAGCCCTCAAACAGGGGGTTACACTGAAGCTTTCTTT. Residues: CASSPQTGGYTEAFF.